This is a list of T cell receptor beta chains from one sample in a study of blood T cell repertoires in COVID-19. Sequencing was performed with immunoSEQ multiplex PCR; in TCRdb, only in-frame clones are kept and a portion is missing. The sample holds a few hundred thousand clones, approximately 88% seen once. The sequencing sample was made of peripheral blood. Receptors were obtained from a man aged 18 to 30 who had recovered from COVID-19. CDR3s include the opening cysteine and the closing phenylalanine or tryptophan. The order of the fields is V gene, J gene, CDR3 protein.

v_call: TRBV5-1; j_call: TRBJ2-3; cdr3_aa: CASSEPSRGDTQYF
v_call: TRBV7-3; j_call: TRBJ2-4; cdr3_aa: CASSLGTPAPGSPNIQYF
v_call: TRBV6-2/TRBV6-3; j_call: TRBJ2-7; cdr3_aa: CASSPTGEQYF
v_call: TRBV27; j_call: TRBJ2-7; cdr3_aa: CASSPGQAYEQYF
v_call: TRBV7-3; j_call: TRBJ2-2; cdr3_aa: CASGPGSGELFF
v_call: TRBV12-3/TRBV12-4; j_call: TRBJ2-1; cdr3_aa: CASSLGGDNEQFF
v_call: TRBV2; j_call: TRBJ2-1; cdr3_aa: CASLAGGHEQFF
v_call: TRBV24-1; j_call: TRBJ2-1; cdr3_aa: CATSDLTENEQFF
v_call: TRBV7-8; j_call: TRBJ2-7; cdr3_aa: CASSPDSSGRAYEQYF
v_call: TRBV12-3/TRBV12-4; j_call: TRBJ2-1; cdr3_aa: CASSLQKQFF
v_call: TRBV6-5; j_call: TRBJ1-1; cdr3_aa: CASRDTRGAFF
v_call: TRBV7-9; j_call: TRBJ2-1; cdr3_aa: CASSLQGHEQFF
v_call: TRBV6-2/TRBV6-3; j_call: TRBJ1-2; cdr3_aa: CASSYGQLYYGYTF
v_call: TRBV7-2; j_call: TRBJ2-3; cdr3_aa: CASSLKAAASGGAADTQYF
v_call: TRBV3-1/TRBV3-2; j_call: TRBJ1-1; cdr3_aa: CASSQDPLRTEAFF
v_call: TRBV10-3; j_call: TRBJ1-1; cdr3_aa: CAISGQGNTEAFF
v_call: TRBV7-9; j_call: TRBJ2-1; cdr3_aa: CASSRPPGQGYNEQFF
v_call: TRBV18; j_call: TRBJ1-6; cdr3_aa: CASSPGADSPLHF
v_call: TRBV2; j_call: TRBJ2-1; cdr3_aa: CASSEEGGLSGNEQFF
v_call: TRBV18; j_call: TRBJ2-4; cdr3_aa: CASSPGQIVAKNIQYF
v_call: TRBV19; j_call: TRBJ1-3; cdr3_aa: CAIGETTIYF
v_call: TRBV5-1; j_call: TRBJ1-1; cdr3_aa: CASSLAGQGMNTEAFF
v_call: TRBV19; j_call: TRBJ2-2; cdr3_aa: CASGQGVTGELFF
v_call: TRBV10-3; j_call: TRBJ2-3; cdr3_aa: CATRGGVGTTDTQYF
v_call: TRBV29-1; j_call: TRBJ2-1; cdr3_aa: CSVRGLKNEQFF
v_call: TRBV5-5; j_call: TRBJ1-2; cdr3_aa: CASTMGRFNYGYTF
v_call: TRBV9; j_call: TRBJ2-7; cdr3_aa: CASSGSGTNAYEQYF
v_call: TRBV24-1; j_call: TRBJ2-7; cdr3_aa: CATYRFTYEQYF
v_call: TRBV4-1; j_call: TRBJ2-1; cdr3_aa: CASSLRASGGYDEQFF
v_call: TRBV18; j_call: TRBJ2-3; cdr3_aa: CASSPTNGDTQYF
v_call: TRBV10-2; j_call: TRBJ2-1; cdr3_aa: CASSETSGFSYNEQFF
v_call: TRBV10-3; j_call: TRBJ2-5; cdr3_aa: CAISATSGGAQETQYF
v_call: TRBV29-1; j_call: TRBJ1-1; cdr3_aa: CSARDRSEAFF
v_call: TRBV2; j_call: TRBJ1-1; cdr3_aa: CASRTGTGRTEAFF